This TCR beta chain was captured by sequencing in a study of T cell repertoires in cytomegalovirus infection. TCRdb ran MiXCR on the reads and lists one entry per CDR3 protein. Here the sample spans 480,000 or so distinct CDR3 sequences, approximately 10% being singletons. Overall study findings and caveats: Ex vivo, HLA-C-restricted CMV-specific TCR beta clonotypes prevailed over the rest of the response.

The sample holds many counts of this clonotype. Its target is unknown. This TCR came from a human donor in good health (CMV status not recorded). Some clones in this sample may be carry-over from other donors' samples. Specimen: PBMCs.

The CDR3 sequence: CAMHPITSGGPGETQYF. CDR3 DNA: TGTGCCATGCACCCCATTACTAGCGGGGGGCCGGGAGAGACCCAGTACTTC. The chain employs TRBV5-4 and TRBJ2-5; 12 bases are shared with TRBD2. Germline assignment: CDR1 SGHNT and CDR2 YYREEE (reference sequence). With 9 bases clipped from V and 4 bases from J, the junction kept 16 bases outside the gene matches. The CDR3 has 17 amino acids.